This T cell receptor beta chain is from a study of T cell responses to AZD1222 COVID-19 vaccine. Study-level information: The study pooled second doses at about 4 or about 12 weeks.

The CDR3 loop spans 14 amino acids. The germline V and J ends were trimmed by 2 bases and 4 bases, with 13 bases remaining between them. CDR1 is SGHNT, CDR2 YYREEE, per germline (reference sequence). Assay used: immunoSEQ multiplex PCR; TCRdb lists only in-frame clones, some missing. This table holds roughly 200,000 clones, approximately 92% found once. The starting material was peripheral blood, obtained on day 0 of AZD1222 vaccination. This chain joins TRBV5-4 and TRBJ2-7, with a tentative D call TRBD2 (7 bases). This sequence originates from an adult in good health. CDR3 residues: CASSFRGAGYEQYF. For the CDR3, the DNA is TGTGCCAGCAGCTTCCGGGGGGCAGGATACGAGCAGTACTTC.